A selection of T cell receptor beta chains follows, all from one sample in a study of blood T cell repertoires in COVID-19. Using immunoSEQ multiplex PCR, the repertoire was profiled, and TCRdb retains in-frame clones only, with some absent. This table has more than 45,000 clones, around 87% appearing once. The sample consisted of peripheral blood. Source of these receptors: an elderly woman with COVID-19, enrolled during active disease. The CDR3 runs from the conserved cysteine through the conserved F or W. Each record gives: D gene, J gene, V gene, clone size, CDR3 protein, CDR3 DNA. A D gene is named only where the DNA matches it firmly. A row's size may be missing; if present it is once, few, many or a size class.

>TRBD1|TRBJ1-3|TRBV5-1|NA
CASSNGQGPRSGNTIYF
TGCGCCAGCAGCAACGGACAGGGCCCCCGTTCTGGAAACACCATATATTTT
>TRBD1|TRBJ1-3|TRBV25-1|NA
CASTLTGPGNTIYF
TGTGCCAGCACCCTGACAGGGCCTGGAAACACCATATATTTT
>TRBD1|TRBJ2-2|TRBV27|NA
CASSLGGQGDVLAGELFF
TGTGCCAGCAGTTTGGGAGGACAGGGGGACGTTTTGGCCGGGGAGCTGTTTTTT
>TRBD2|TRBJ2-2|TRBV6-5|few
CASSSGDTGELFF
TGTGCCAGCAGTAGCGGGGACACCGGGGAGCTGTTTTTT
>NA|TRBJ1-2|TRBV7-9|NA
CATTPDLTGGPSGYTF
TGTGCCACCACCCCCGATTTGACGGGGGGGCCTTCTGGCTACACCTTC
>NA|TRBJ1-4|TRBV7-9|NA
CASSLTPLTNEKLFF
TGTGCCAGCAGCTTAACTCCCTTAACTAATGAAAAACTGTTTTTT
>NA|TRBJ1-5|TRBV19|once
CASRGGGNQPQHF
TGTGCCAGCCGGGGAGGAGGCAATCAGCCCCAGCATTTT
>NA|TRBJ2-6|TRBV30|NA
CAWRLAGANVLTF
TGTGCCTGGAGGTTAGCTGGGGCCAACGTCCTGACTTTC
>NA|TRBJ1-2|TRBV13|NA
CASSSPGHANLANYGYTF
TGTGCCAGCAGCTCGCCGGGACACGCGAATTTAGCTAACTATGGCTACACCTTC
>NA|TRBJ1-5|TRBV12-3/TRBV12-4|once
CASSLYSNQPQHF
TGTGCCAGCAGTTTATATAGCAATCAGCCCCAGCATTTT
>TRBD2|TRBJ2-1|TRBV9|NA
CASSPGLAGYNEQFF
TGTGCCAGCAGCCCAGGGCTAGCGGGCTACAATGAGCAGTTCTTC
>TRBD2|TRBJ2-7|TRBV5-6|NA
CASSLTSGRDYSYEQYF
TGTGCCAGCAGCTTGACTAGCGGGAGGGACTACAGCTACGAGCAGTACTTC
>TRBD1|TRBJ2-2|TRBV5-1|NA
CASSPGQGTGELFF
TGCGCCAGCAGCCCCGGACAGGGCACCGGGGAGCTGTTTTTT
>TRBD1|TRBJ2-2|TRBV5-1|NA
CASSLLTTGDTGELFF
TGCGCCAGCAGCCTCTTGACGACAGGGGACACCGGGGAGCTGTTTTTT
>TRBD1|TRBJ2-7|TRBV29-1|few
CSVVGTGLYEQYF
TGCAGCGTGGTAGGGACAGGGCTCTACGAGCAGTACTTC
>NA|TRBJ2-1|TRBV24-1|few
CATSDRTDYNEQFF
TGTGCCACCAGTGATCGGACAGACTACAATGAGCAGTTCTTC
>NA|TRBJ1-1|TRBV7-2|NA
CASRPGGTANTEAFF
TGTGCCAGCAGACCCGGGGGGACCGCGAACACTGAAGCTTTCTTT
>NA|TRBJ1-3|TRBV5-6|once
CASSLNPGSSGNTIYF
TGTGCCAGCAGCTTAAATCCGGGGTCCTCTGGAAACACCATATATTTT
>TRBD2|TRBJ2-1|TRBV2|NA
CASSEAGLAGGPEQFF
TGTGCCAGCAGTGAAGCGGGACTAGCGGGGGGTCCTGAGCAGTTCTTC
>NA|TRBJ2-2|TRBV2|NA
CASSESPKGTFRFANTGELFF
TGTGCCAGCAGTGAAAGCCCGAAGGGGACTTTCCGGTTCGCGAACACCGGGGAGCTGTTTTTT
>NA|TRBJ1-1|TRBV6-5|once
CASSLQVWGEAFF
TGTGCCAGCAGCTTACAGGTTTGGGGAGAAGCTTTCTTT
>TRBD1|TRBJ1-2|TRBV6-5|NA
CASSYSRTGPDYTF
TGTGCCAGCAGTTACTCCCGGACAGGGCCAGACTACACCTTC
>TRBD1|TRBJ1-6|TRBV5-6|NA
CASSLLTGANSPLHF
TGTGCCAGCAGCTTGTTGACAGGGGCGAATTCACCCCTCCACTTT
>TRBD1|TRBJ1-2|TRBV2|once
CASIRDRALSSYGYTF
TGTGCCAGCATTCGGGACAGGGCACTGTCGAGCTATGGCTACACCTTC
>NA|TRBJ1-6|TRBV5-6|NA
CASSLVGRESSPLHF
TGTGCCAGCAGCTTGGTAGGCAGGGAAAGTTCACCCCTCCACTTT
>NA|TRBJ1-6|TRBV5-4|NA
CASSLGRQAKDNSPLHF
TGTGCCAGCAGCTTGGGGAGACAGGCGAAGGATAATTCACCCCTCCACTTT
>TRBD2|TRBJ2-3|TRBV5-1|NA
CASSLGLATDTQYF
TGCGCCAGCAGCTTAGGACTAGCCACAGATACGCAGTATTTT
>NA|TRBJ2-5|TRBV12-3/TRBV12-4|NA
CASTPQGQETQYF
TGTGCCAGCACCCCCCAGGGGCAAGAGACCCAGTACTTC
>TRBD1|TRBJ1-5|TRBV25-1|NA
CASSPTGRQPQHF
TGTGCCAGCAGTCCGACAGGGCGTCAGCCCCAGCATTTT
>NA|TRBJ1-2|TRBV5-8|NA
CASAGTGIRGYTF
TGTGCCAGCGCGGGAACAGGAATTCGTGGCTACACCTTC
>NA|TRBJ2-1|TRBV6-6|NA
CASSPKRTNNEQFF
TGTGCCAGCAGCCCTAAAAGGACAAACAATGAGCAGTTCTTC
>TRBD2|TRBJ2-1|TRBV5-1|NA
CASSLAGGHNEQFF
TGCGCCAGCAGTTTAGCGGGGGGGCACAATGAGCAGTTCTTC
>NA|TRBJ1-1|TRBV7-9|NA
CASSPPGRAQNTEAFF
TGTGCCAGCAGCCCTCCGGGGAGGGCCCAGAACACTGAAGCTTTCTTT
>TRBD2|TRBJ2-7|TRBV30|NA
CAWSAPGGFREQYF
TGTGCCTGGAGTGCGCCGGGAGGGTTTAGGGAGCAGTACTTC
>NA|TRBJ2-2|TRBV10-1|NA
CASMKGDTGELFF
TGCGCCAGCATGAAGGGGGACACCGGGGAGCTGTTTTTT
>TRBD1|TRBJ1-1|TRBV30|NA
CAWRLTGGGTEAFF
TGTGCCTGGAGACTAACAGGGGGTGGAACTGAAGCTTTCTTT
>TRBD1|TRBJ1-1|TRBV4-1|NA
CASSQERARGFTEAFF
TGCGCCAGCAGCCAAGAAAGGGCCAGGGGGTTCACTGAAGCTTTCTTT
>TRBD1|TRBJ1-3|TRBV5-5|NA
CASSWGQGSGNTIYF
TGTGCCAGCAGCTGGGGACAGGGGAGCGGAAACACCATATATTTT
>TRBD1|TRBJ1-2|TRBV6-5|NA
CASSYTGGTYGYTF
TGTGCCAGCAGTTATACAGGGGGCACCTATGGCTACACCTTC
>NA|TRBJ1-5|TRBV19|NA
CASSITGSQPQHF
TGTGCCAGTAGTATTACAGGGAGTCAGCCCCAGCATTTT
>TRBD1|TRBJ1-1|TRBV24-1|NA
CATSGPTGGAMNTEAFF
TGTGCCACCAGTGGCCCGACAGGGGGCGCGATGAACACTGAAGCTTTCTTT
>NA|TRBJ1-6|TRBV5-6|NA
CASNLFGSSYNSPLHF
TGTGCCAGCAATCTTTTTGGGAGCTCCTATAATTCACCCCTCCACTTT
>TRBD2|TRBJ2-7|TRBV30|few
CAWISGGASYF
TGTGCCTGGATTAGCGGGGGGGCCTCGTACTTC
>TRBD1|TRBJ2-5|TRBV5-1|NA
CASSALPGQGARETQYF
TGCGCCAGCAGCGCCCTCCCGGGACAGGGGGCCCGAGAGACCCAGTACTTC
>NA|TRBJ1-5|TRBV19|NA
CASSAGLLNQPQHF
TGTGCCAGTAGCGCGGGACTTCTTAATCAGCCCCAGCATTTT
>TRBD2|TRBJ2-2|TRBV5-1|NA
CASSHEVGTSVPGELFF
TGCGCCAGCAGCCACGAAGTGGGGACTAGCGTGCCCGGGGAGCTGTTTTTT
>NA|TRBJ2-1|TRBV19|NA
CASSSPQRGWNEQFF
TGTGCCAGTAGTTCCCCACAACGGGGGTGGAATGAGCAGTTCTTC
>TRBD1|TRBJ1-5|TRBV6-2/TRBV6-3|NA
CASSGGTGENQPQHF
TGTGCCAGCAGTGGGGGGACAGGGGAAAATCAGCCCCAGCATTTT
>NA|TRBJ1-2|TRBV2|NA
CASSPAWGSGYTF
TGTGCCAGCAGTCCCGCATGGGGCTCTGGCTACACCTTC
>NA|TRBJ1-1|TRBV2|once
CASRDTLLNLMNTEAFF
TGTGCCAGCAGGGACACGTTACTAAACCTGATGAACACTGAAGCTTTCTTT
>TRBD1|TRBJ2-7|TRBV2|NA
CASSAQGARLLEQYF
TGTGCCAGCAGTGCTCAGGGGGCCCGCCTTCTCGAGCAGTACTTC